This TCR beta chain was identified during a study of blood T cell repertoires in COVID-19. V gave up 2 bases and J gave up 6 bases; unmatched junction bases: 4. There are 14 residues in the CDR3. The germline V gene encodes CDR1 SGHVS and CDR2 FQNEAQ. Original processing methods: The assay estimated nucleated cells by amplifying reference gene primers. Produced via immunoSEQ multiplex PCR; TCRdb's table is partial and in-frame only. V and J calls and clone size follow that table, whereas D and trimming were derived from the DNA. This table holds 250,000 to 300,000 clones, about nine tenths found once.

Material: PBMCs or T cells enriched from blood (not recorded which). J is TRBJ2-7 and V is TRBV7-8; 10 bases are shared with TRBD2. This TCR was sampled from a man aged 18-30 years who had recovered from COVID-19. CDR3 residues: CASSLLAGEGEQYF. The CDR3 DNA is TGTGCCAGCAGCTTACTAGCGGGAGAGGGCGAGCAGTACTTC. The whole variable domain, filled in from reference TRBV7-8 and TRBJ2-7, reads GAGVSQSPRYKVAKRGQDVALRCDPISGHVSLFWYQQALGQGPEFLTYFQNEAQLDKSGLPSDRFFAERPEGSVSTLKIQRTQQEDSAVYLCASSLLAGEGEQYFGPGTRLTVT.